Listed here are 18 T cell receptor beta chains from one sample, sequenced in a study of blood T cell repertoires in COVID-19. Assay: immunoSEQ multiplex PCR; the TCRdb copy retains only in-frame clones and omits some. The repertoire holds 180,000 or so clones, about 86% seen once, with roughly 8% in the top ten. Sequenced input: peripheral blood. The receptors were sampled from a man aged 55-75 years with acute or convalescent COVID-19.

The chain recombines TRBV19 with TRBJ2-7; D gene uncertain. V was clipped by 5 bases and J by 3 bases, with 14 bases between them. Germline CDR1 is LNHDA and CDR2 is SQIVND (reference sequence). The CDR3 is 14 residues long. The chain's CDR3 is CASSRGLTDYEQYF. CDR3 nucleotide sequence: TGTGCCAGTAGTCGTGGGCTCACGGACTACGAGCAGTACTTC.

CDR3 loop: CASSVMVVPTDTQYF. The CDR3 DNA reads TGTGCCAGCAGCGTAATGGTAGTTCCCACAGATACGCAGTATTTT. The V and J genes are TRBV9 and TRBJ2-3; D is unresolved. Germline CDR1 and CDR2: SGDLS and YYNGEE. This CDR3 is 15 amino acids long. V lost 1 base and J 2 bases, leaving 11 bases between the germline ends.

The J gene is TRBJ2-3, the V gene TRBV11-3, with 11 bases identical to TRBD2. Germline CDR1 is SGHNT and CDR2 is YENEEA. Unmatched junction bases numbered 2, after V lost 1 base and J lost 2 bases. The CDR3 spans 16 residues. The CDR3: CASSLGTSGPTDTQYF. CDR3 coding DNA: TGTGCCAGCAGCTTAGGGACTAGCGGGCCCACAGATACGCAGTATTTT.

The CDR3 DNA reads TGTGCCATCAGTGCAGGAACCGGGACTCAAAAGCAGTTCTTC. Its translation is CAISAGTGTQKQFF. This chain uses TRBV10-3 with TRBJ2-1, with a possible D match to TRBD2 (6 bases). CDR1 and CDR2 from the germline V gene are ENHRY and SYGVKD. This CDR3 comprises 14 residues. Trimming pared 4 bases from V and 11 bases from J, leaving 18 bases between.

V is TRBV2 and J is TRBJ1-4, with D unresolved. The CDR3 has 12 residues. Germline V gives CDR1 SNHLY, CDR2 FYNNEI. With 6 bases removed from V and 7 bases from J, the gap between germline ends came to 9 bases. CDR3 residues: CASREGSEKLFF. The CDR3 region has the DNA TGTGCCAGCAGAGAGGGATCTGAAAAACTGTTTTTT.

The chain has TRBV27 and TRBJ1-6; 8 bases match TRBD1. The CDR3 has 15 residues. J lost 2 bases, V lost 7 bases, and 4 bases had no gene match. Germline V gene lookup returns CDR1 MNHEY and CDR2 SMNVEV (reference sequence). The CDR3 region is CASKEQGAYNSPLHF. The DNA for the CDR3 is TGTGCCAGCAAGGAACAGGGGGCCTATAATTCACCCCTCCACTTT.

The rearrangement links TRBV15 to TRBJ2-1, with TRBD2 matching over 9 bases. In germline, CDR1 is LNHNV, CDR2 YYDKDF (reference sequence). There are 15 residues in the CDR3. V was pared by 1 base and J by 4 bases, with 2 bases of the junction left unmatched. The CDR3 region is CATSRVLAGYNEQFF. The CDR3 nucleotides read TGTGCCACCAGCAGAGTCCTAGCGGGGTACAATGAGCAGTTCTTC.

The genes are TRBV7-9 and TRBJ2-7; weak D call: TRBD1 (6 bases). V lost 6 bases and J 3 bases, leaving 9 bases between the germline ends. Germline V gives CDR1 SEHNR, CDR2 FQNEAQ (reference sequence). This CDR3 comprises 12 residues. Here the CDR3 reads CASRRDNYEQYF. The CDR3 bases are TGTGCCAGCAGACGGGACAACTACGAGCAGTACTTC.

The chain carries TRBV6-5 and TRBJ1-1; D gene unclear. Looked up from germline, CDR1 is MNHEY and CDR2 is SVGAGI. CDR3 length: 13 amino acids. V shed 3 bases and J shed 8 bases, with 13 bases lying between them. CDR3 bases: TGTGCCAGCAGTTATCAGGCCGGCGGGGAAGCTTTCTTT. It specifies CASSYQAGGEAFF.

This chain uses TRBV28 with TRBJ1-6, with no clear D. The V gene lost 10 bases and the J gene lost 0 bases, with 7 bases spanning the gap. The germline V gene has CDR1 MDHEN and CDR2 SYDVKM. The CDR3 covers 13 residues. The CDR3 is CATLSSYNSPLHF. CDR3 sequence (DNA): TGTGCCACCCTTTCCTCCTATAATTCACCCCTCCACTTT.

V gene TRBV5-1 combines with J gene TRBJ1-5; D is possibly TRBD1 (5 bases). Germline-derived CDR1 and CDR2 are SGHRS and YFSETQ. Trimming took off 2 bases at V and 6 bases at J, with 12 bases between the two ends. The CDR3 totals 14 residues. In DNA, the CDR3 is TGCGCCAGCAGCTTCCAAGGGGAAGGTCAGCCCCAGCATTTT. This translates into CASSFQGEGQPQHF.

V usage is TRBV6-6 and J usage is TRBJ1-2, with 9 nucleotides matching TRBD1. Germline-derived CDR1 and CDR2 are MNHNY and SVGAGI (reference sequence). The CDR3 runs 15 residues. Trimming at V came to 2 bases and at J to 3 bases, leaving 4 bases not matched to a gene. In nucleotides, the CDR3 is TGTGCCAGCAGTTACAAAGACAGGGGGGACTATGGCTACACCTTC. Its translation is CASSYKDRGDYGYTF.

This chain joins TRBV9 and TRBJ2-6; D call uncertain. V lost 5 bases, J lost 1 base, and 7 bases lay in between. The CDR3 length is 14 residues. Germline V gene lookup returns CDR1 SGDLS and CDR2 YYNGEE. The CDR3 here is CASSGASGANVLTF. The CDR3 nucleotides are TGTGCCAGCAGTGGAGCATCTGGGGCCAACGTCCTGACTTTC.

The chain employs TRBV5-4 and TRBJ2-7; 9 bases map to TRBD1. The junction had 4 bases not matched to a gene; V was cut back by 4 bases and J by 2 bases. The length of the CDR3 is 14 residues. Germline values: CDR1 SGHNT, CDR2 YYREEE (reference sequence). The CDR3 here is CASSTRQGAYEQYF. CDR3 nucleotide sequence: TGTGCCAGCAGCACCAGACAGGGGGCCTACGAGCAGTACTTC.

The rearrangement joins TRBV28 to TRBJ1-1; D gene unclear. Germline-derived CDR1 and CDR2 are MDHEN and SYDVKM. The length of the CDR3 is 15 residues. V was shortened by 1 base and J by 1 base, with 10 bases between the two germline ends. The CDR3 DNA sequence: TGTGCCAGCAGTTTATATGGCGGGCCGAACACTGAAGCTTTCTTT. Protein sequence: CASSLYGGPNTEAFF.

J is TRBJ1-5 and V is TRBV27, with 8 positions matching TRBD1. The CDR3 contains 15 residues. Germline CDR1 reads MNHEY; CDR2 reads SMNVEV (reference sequence). Germline trimming cut 6 bases from V and 4 bases from J; bases unmatched to any gene: 8. CDR3 DNA sequence: TGTGCCAGCAGGGCCAACAGGGGGGATAATCAGCCCCAGCATTTT. Its protein product is CASRANRGDNQPQHF.

The chain recombines TRBV28 with TRBJ2-1, with D perhaps TRBD2 (5 bases). Germline-derived CDR1 and CDR2 are MDHEN and SYDVKM. V was pared by 8 bases and J by 11 bases, with 19 bases between. The CDR3 contains 13 residues. The CDR3 here is CASQKSGKLQQFF. In nucleotides, the CDR3 is TGTGCCAGCCAGAAGTCGGGAAAGCTGCAGCAGTTCTTC.

The chain joins TRBV21-1 to TRBJ2-1; the D call in the table, TRBD1, was not verified against the DNA. TRBV21-1 is termed a pseudogene. CDR3 length: 14 amino acids. In DNA form, the CDR3 reads TGTGCCAGCAGCCCCCCGGAACAGATCAATGAGCAGTTCTTC. Protein sequence: CASSPPEQINEQFF.